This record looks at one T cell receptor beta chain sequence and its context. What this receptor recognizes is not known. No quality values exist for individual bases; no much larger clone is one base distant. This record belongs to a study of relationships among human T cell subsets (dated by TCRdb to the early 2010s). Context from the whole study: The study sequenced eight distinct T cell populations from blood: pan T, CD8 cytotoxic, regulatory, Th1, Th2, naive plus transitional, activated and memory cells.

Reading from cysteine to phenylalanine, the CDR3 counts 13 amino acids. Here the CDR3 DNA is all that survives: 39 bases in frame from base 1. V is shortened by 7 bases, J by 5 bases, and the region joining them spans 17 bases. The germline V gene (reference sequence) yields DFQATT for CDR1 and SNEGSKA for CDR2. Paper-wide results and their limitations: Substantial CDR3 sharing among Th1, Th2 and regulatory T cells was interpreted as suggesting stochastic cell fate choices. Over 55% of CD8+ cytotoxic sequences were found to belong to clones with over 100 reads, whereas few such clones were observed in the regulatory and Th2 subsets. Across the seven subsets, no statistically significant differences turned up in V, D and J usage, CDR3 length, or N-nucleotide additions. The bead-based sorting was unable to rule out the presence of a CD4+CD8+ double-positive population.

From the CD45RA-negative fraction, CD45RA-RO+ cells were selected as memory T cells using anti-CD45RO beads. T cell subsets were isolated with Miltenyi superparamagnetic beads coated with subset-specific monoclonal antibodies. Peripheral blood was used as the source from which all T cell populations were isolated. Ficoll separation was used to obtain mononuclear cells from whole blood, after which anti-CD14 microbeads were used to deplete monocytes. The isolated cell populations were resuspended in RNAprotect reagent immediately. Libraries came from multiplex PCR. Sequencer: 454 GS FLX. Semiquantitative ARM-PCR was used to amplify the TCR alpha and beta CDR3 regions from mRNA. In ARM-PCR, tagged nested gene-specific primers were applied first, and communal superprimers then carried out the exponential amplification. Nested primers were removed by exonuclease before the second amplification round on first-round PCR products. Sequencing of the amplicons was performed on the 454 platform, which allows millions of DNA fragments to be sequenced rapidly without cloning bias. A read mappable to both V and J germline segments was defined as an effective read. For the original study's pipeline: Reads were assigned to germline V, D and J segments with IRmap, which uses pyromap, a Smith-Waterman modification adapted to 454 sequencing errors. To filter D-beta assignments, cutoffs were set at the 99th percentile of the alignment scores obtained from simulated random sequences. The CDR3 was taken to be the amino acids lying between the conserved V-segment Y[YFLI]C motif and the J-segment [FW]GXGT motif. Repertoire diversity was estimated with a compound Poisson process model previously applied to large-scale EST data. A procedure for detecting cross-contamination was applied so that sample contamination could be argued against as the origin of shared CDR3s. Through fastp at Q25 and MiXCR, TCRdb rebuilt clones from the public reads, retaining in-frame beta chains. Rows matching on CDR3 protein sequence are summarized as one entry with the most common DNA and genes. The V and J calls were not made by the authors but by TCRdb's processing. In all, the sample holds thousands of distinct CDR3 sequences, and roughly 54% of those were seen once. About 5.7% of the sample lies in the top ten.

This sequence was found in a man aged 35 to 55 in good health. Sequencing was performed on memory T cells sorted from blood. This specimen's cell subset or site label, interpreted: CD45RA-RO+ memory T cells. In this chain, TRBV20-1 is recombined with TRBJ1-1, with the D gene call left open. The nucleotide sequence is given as TGCAGTGTTCCGGTCCCGTCACGAACTGAAGCTTTCTTT. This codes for CSVPVPSRTEAFF.